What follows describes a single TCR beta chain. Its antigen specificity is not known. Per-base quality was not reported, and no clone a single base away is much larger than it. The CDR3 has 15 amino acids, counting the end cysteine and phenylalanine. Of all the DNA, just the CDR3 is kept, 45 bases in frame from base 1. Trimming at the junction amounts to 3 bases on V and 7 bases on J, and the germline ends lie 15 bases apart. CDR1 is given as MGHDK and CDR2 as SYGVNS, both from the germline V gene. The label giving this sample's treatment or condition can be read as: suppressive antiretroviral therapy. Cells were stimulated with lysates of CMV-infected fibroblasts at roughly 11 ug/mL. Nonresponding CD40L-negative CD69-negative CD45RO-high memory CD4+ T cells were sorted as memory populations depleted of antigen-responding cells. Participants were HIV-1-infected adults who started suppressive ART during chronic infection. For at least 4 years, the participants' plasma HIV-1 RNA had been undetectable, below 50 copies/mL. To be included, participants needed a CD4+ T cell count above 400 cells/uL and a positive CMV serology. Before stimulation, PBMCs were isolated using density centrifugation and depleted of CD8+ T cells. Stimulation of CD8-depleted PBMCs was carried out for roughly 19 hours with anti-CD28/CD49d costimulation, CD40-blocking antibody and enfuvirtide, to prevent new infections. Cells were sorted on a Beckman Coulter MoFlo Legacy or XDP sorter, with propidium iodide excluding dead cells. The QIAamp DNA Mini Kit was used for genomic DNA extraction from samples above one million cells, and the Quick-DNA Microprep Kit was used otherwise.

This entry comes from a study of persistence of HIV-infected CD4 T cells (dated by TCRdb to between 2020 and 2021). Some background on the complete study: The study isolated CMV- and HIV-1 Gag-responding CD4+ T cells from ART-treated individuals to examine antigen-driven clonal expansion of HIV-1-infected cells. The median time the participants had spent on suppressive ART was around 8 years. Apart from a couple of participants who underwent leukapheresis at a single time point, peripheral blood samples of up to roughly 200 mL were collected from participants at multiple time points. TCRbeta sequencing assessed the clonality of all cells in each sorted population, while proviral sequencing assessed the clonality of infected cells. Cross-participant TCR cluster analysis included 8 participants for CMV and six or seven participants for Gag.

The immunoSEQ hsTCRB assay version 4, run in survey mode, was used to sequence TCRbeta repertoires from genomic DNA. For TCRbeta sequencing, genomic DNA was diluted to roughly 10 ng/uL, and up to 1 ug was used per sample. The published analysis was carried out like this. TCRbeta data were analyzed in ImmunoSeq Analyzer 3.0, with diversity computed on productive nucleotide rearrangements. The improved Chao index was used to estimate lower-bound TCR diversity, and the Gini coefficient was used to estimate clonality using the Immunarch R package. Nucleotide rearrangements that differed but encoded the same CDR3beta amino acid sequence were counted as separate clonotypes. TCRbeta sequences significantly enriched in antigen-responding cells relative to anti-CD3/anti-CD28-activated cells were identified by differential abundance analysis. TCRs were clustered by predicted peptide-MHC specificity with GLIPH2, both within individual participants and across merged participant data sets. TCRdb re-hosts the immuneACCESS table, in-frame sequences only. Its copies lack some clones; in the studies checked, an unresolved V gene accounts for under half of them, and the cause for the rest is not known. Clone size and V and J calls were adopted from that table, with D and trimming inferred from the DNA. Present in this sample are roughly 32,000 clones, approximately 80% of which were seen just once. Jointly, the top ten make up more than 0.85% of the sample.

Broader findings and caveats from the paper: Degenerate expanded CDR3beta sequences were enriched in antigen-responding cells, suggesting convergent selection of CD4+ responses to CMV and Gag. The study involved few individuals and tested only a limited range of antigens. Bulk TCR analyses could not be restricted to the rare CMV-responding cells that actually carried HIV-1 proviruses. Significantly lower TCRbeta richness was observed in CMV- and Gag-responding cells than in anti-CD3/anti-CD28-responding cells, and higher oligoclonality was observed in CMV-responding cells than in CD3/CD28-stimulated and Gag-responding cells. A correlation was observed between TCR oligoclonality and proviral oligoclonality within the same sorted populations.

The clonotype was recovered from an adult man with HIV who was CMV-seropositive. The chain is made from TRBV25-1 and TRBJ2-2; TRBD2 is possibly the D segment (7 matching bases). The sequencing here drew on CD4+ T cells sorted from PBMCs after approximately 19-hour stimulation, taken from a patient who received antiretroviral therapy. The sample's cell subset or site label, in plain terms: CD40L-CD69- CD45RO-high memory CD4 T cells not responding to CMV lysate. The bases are TGTGCCAGCAGTGAGTTCGGGGGGCGAGGCGGGGAGCTGTTTTTT. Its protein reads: CASSEFGGRGGELFF. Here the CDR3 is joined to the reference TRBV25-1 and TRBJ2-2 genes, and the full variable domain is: EADIYQTPRYLVIGTGKKITLECSQTMGHDKMYWYQQDPGMELHLIHYSYGVNSTEKGDLSSESTVSRIRTEHFPLTLESARPSHTSQYLCASSEFGGRGGELFFGEGSRLTVL.